Shown below are 16 T cell receptor beta chains from a single sample sequenced in a study of blood T cell repertoires in COVID-19. Profiled with immunoSEQ multiplex PCR; TCRdb holds only in-frame clones, not every one. The data contain 140,000 to 150,000 clones, 80% to 90% of them singletons. The sequenced sample was peripheral blood. The receptors were gathered from a woman aged 60-70 years with COVID-19, enrolled during active disease.

The CDR3, as DNA: TGTGCCAGCAGCTTGGAGATAAGCGGGGGCACAGATACGCAGTATTTT. Translating it yields CASSLEISGGTDTQYF. This chain uses TRBV5-4 with TRBJ2-3, with 7 bases lining up with TRBD2. Trimming at V came to 0 bases and at J to 1 base, leaving 5 bases not matched to a gene. The germline CDR1 and CDR2 sequences are SGHNT and YYREEE (reference sequence). This CDR3 contains 16 residues.

The chain combines TRBV12-3 or TRBV12-4 with TRBJ1-2; D is unclear. Trimming cost V 3 bases and J 7 bases, with 12 bases left between them. This CDR3 region has 13 residues. CDR3 coding DNA: TGTGCCAGCAGTTTCGGGTCCTACGGTGGCTACACCTTC. Translating gives CASSFGSYGGYTF.

The chain links TRBV5-1 to TRBJ1-1; unclear D gene. There are 17 residues in the CDR3. Looked up from germline, CDR1 is SGHRS and CDR2 is YFSETQ. V was cut by 7 bases and J by 4 bases, with 26 bases left in between. As DNA, the CDR3 is TGCGCCAGCTCTCGGGCCAGCGGGTCCCTAGAGAGCACTGAAGCTTTCTTT. Its translation: CASSRASGSLESTEAFF.

CDR3: CASSRSSYEQYF. CDR3 coding DNA: TGTGCCAGCAGCCGGAGCTCCTACGAGCAGTACTTC. The chain uses TRBV7-8 and TRBJ2-7; D gene unclear. The CDR3 runs 12 residues. The V end lost 5 bases, the J end lost 0 bases, and 5 bases lay between the germline ends. Germline V gives CDR1 SGHVS, CDR2 FQNEAQ.

The genes are TRBV6-6 and TRBJ2-6; a weak D match, TRBD1 (5 bases). CDR3 length equals 15 residues. The V gene's germline CDR1 is MNHNY and CDR2 SVGAGI (reference sequence). The V end was cut by 8 bases, the J end by 1 base, with 12 bases between. Here the CDR3 DNA reads TGTGCCAGCCAGGACACCGCTTCTGGGGCCAACGTCCTGACTTTC. Its translation: CASQDTASGANVLTF.

This chain connects TRBV27 to TRBJ2-5; D is perhaps TRBD1 (7 bases). The germline gives CDR1 MNHEY, CDR2 SMNVEV (reference sequence). V lost 4 bases and J 5 bases, leaving 26 bases between the germline ends. The CDR3 is 18 residues long. CDR3 residues: CASSSPRGDRNIRETQYF. DNA of the CDR3: TGTGCCAGCAGTTCACCCAGGGGGGACAGAAACATTAGGGAGACCCAGTACTTC.

The genes are TRBV10-3 and TRBJ2-7; 13 nucleotides match TRBD2. The germline CDR1 and CDR2 sequences are ENHRY and SYGVKD. The V gene end was trimmed by 2 bases and the J gene end by 7 bases; junction bases not matched to a gene: 17. The CDR3 totals 19 residues. Written as DNA, the CDR3 is TGTGCCATCAGTGAGCCGGGAGAGACTAGCGGGGGGTCCTTTTGGGAGCAGTACTTC. It specifies CAISEPGETSGGSFWEQYF.

The chain couples TRBV5-1 to TRBJ2-3, with 9 positions matching TRBD1. The CDR3 totals 15 residues. The junction had 3 bases not matched to a gene; V was cut back by 0 bases and J by 4 bases. The germline gives CDR1 SGHRS, CDR2 YFSETQ. This CDR3 reads CASSLGQGEADTQYF. The CDR3 DNA reads TGCGCCAGCAGCTTGGGACAGGGGGAGGCAGATACGCAGTATTTT.

The chain carries TRBV2 and TRBJ1-4; weak D call: TRBD1 (6 bases). This CDR3 comprises 18 residues. V lost 5 bases and J lost 0, with 19 bases in between. Germline CDR1 and CDR2: SNHLY and FYNNEI. The CDR3 region has the DNA TGTGCCAGCAGTATACAGGGTTGGCACGGGGCAACTAATGAAAAACTGTTTTTT. Its translation: CASSIQGWHGATNEKLFF.

The chain combines TRBV5-5 with TRBJ1-1; weak D call: TRBD1 (5 bases). The CDR3 is 15 residues long. Per germline, CDR1 SGHKS and CDR2 YYEKEE (reference sequence). Trimming took off 4 bases at V and 1 base at J, with 14 bases between the two ends. Here the CDR3 reads CASSLFSGGNTEAFF. CDR3 nucleotide sequence: TGTGCCAGCAGCCTCTTCTCGGGGGGGAACACTGAAGCTTTCTTT.

This clone was seen only a few times. This chain joins TRBV6-5 and TRBJ2-7, with TRBD1 identical over 8 bases. The germline V gene encodes CDR1 MNHEY and CDR2 SVGAGI. After removal of 4 bases from V and 6 bases from J, the junction contained 8 bases not matched to a gene. This CDR3 is built from 14 residues. The CDR3 sequence is CASSWQGASGEQYF. CDR3 coding DNA: TGTGCCAGCAGTTGGCAGGGGGCTTCGGGCGAGCAGTACTTC.

The chain links TRBV5-1 to TRBJ2-7, with D tentatively TRBD2 (7 bases). Germline CDR1 and CDR2: SGHRS and YFSETQ. V was trimmed by 6 bases and J by 6 bases, leaving 22 bases between them. The CDR3 consists of 15 residues. CDR3: CASTSWGGTGSEQYF. CDR3 coding DNA: TGCGCCAGCACCTCCTGGGGGGGCACAGGGAGCGAGCAGTACTTC.

The rearrangement links TRBV4-2 to TRBJ1-4; D not resolved. There are 14 residues in the CDR3. V gave up 3 bases and J gave up 0 bases, with 5 bases separating them. Looked up from germline, CDR1 is LGHNA and CDR2 is YNFKEQ. CDR3 DNA sequence: TGTGCCAGCAGCCAGACTGCAACTAATGAAAAACTGTTTTTT. As protein: CASSQTATNEKLFF.

The chain recombines TRBV7-8 with TRBJ2-5; 7 bases are shared with TRBD1. The CDR3 consists of 16 residues. J lost 0 bases, V lost 5 bases, and 9 bases had no gene match. Germline assignment: CDR1 SGHVS and CDR2 FQNEAQ. Here the CDR3 reads CASSQPGTVYQETQYF. The CDR3 nucleotides are TGTGCCAGCAGCCAACCCGGGACAGTGTACCAAGAGACCCAGTACTTC.

The rearrangement joins TRBV9 to TRBJ1-4, with a tentative D call TRBD1 (5 bases). V was shortened by 3 bases and J by 4 bases, with 13 bases between the two germline ends. The CDR3 consists of 15 residues. Germline assignment: CDR1 SGDLS and CDR2 YYNGEE. The CDR3, as DNA: TGTGCCAGCAGCGACCAGAGACAGATTAATGAAAAACTGTTTTTT. This codes for CASSDQRQINEKLFF.

V is TRBV19 and J is TRBJ2-3, with 8 bases that match TRBD2. The length of the CDR3 is 16 residues. The junction had 6 bases not matched to a gene; V was cut back by 1 base and J by 3 bases. The germline CDR1 and CDR2 sequences are LNHDA and SQIVND (reference sequence). As DNA, the CDR3 is TGTGCCAGTAGTATAGGGGCGGGGGGACTAACAGATACGCAGTATTTT. It encodes CASSIGAGGLTDTQYF.